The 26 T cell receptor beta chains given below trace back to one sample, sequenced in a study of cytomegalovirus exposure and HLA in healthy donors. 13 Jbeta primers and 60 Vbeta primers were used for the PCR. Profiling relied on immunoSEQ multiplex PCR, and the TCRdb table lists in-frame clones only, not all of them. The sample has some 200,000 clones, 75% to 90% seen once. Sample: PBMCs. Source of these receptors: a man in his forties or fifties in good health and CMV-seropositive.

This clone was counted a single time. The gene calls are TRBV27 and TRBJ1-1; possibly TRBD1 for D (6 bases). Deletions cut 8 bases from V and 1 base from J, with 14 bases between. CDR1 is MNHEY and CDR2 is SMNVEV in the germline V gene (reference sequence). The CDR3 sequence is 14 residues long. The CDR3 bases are TGTGCCAGCGGATTTTGGGGGCGGAACACTGAAGCTTTCTTT. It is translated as CASGFWGRNTEAFF.

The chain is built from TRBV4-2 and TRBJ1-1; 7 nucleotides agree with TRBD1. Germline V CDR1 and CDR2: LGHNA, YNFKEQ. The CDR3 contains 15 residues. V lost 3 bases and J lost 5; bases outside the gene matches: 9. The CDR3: CASSQPTGAGTEAFF. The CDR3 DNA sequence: TGTGCCAGCAGCCAGCCTACAGGGGCGGGGACTGAAGCTTTCTTT.

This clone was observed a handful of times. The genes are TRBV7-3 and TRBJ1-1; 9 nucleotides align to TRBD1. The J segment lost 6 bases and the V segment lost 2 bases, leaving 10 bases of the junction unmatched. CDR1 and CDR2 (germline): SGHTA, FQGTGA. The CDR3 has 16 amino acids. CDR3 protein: CASSLRDRASGAEAFF. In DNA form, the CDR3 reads TGTGCCAGCAGCTTACGGGACAGGGCTTCAGGTGCTGAAGCTTTCTTT.

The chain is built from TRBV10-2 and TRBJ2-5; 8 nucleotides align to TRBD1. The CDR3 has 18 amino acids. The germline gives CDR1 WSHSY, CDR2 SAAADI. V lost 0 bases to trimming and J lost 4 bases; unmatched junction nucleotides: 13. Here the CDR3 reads CASSESGRRQGMGETQYF. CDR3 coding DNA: TGCGCCAGCAGTGAGTCGGGGAGGAGACAGGGGATGGGAGAGACCCAGTACTTC.

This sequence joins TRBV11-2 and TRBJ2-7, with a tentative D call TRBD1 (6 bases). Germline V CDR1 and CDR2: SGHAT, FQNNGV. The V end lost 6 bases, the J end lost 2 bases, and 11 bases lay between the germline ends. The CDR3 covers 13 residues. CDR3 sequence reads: CASRQRGTYEQYF. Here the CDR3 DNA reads TGTGCCAGCAGACAGAGGGGGACCTACGAGCAGTACTTC.

In nucleotides, the CDR3 is TGTGCCAGCAGCTCCTATAGCGGGGGGGCCGATGAGCAGTTCTTC. The encoded protein is CASSSYSGGADEQFF. The chain is built from TRBV7-6 and TRBJ2-1; 11 bases agree with TRBD2. Germline assignment: CDR1 SGHVS and CDR2 FNYEAQ. The CDR3 sequence is 15 residues long. V shed 4 bases, J shed 8 bases, and the junction held 7 bases outside the gene matches.

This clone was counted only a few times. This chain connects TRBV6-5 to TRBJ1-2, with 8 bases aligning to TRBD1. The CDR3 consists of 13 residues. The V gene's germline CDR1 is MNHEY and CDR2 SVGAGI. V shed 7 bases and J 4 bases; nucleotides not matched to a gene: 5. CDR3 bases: TGTGCCAGCAAGCGGGACAGGATCTATGGCTACACCTTC. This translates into CASKRDRIYGYTF.

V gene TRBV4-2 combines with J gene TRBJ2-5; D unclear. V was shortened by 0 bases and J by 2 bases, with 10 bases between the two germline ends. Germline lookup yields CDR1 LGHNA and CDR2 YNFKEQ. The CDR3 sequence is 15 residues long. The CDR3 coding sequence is TGTGCCAGCAGCCAAGATGGGCAGCAACAAGAGACCCAGTACTTC. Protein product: CASSQDGQQQETQYF.

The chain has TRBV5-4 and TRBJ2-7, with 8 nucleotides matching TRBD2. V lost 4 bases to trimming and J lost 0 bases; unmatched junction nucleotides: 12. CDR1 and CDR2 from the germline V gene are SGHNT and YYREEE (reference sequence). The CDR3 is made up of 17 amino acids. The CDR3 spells CASSRSTSGSSSYEQYF. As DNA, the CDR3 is TGTGCCAGCAGCCGATCCACTAGCGGTTCTTCCTCCTACGAGCAGTACTTC.

The CDR3 protein is CASSSFLGGSSYNEQFF. CDR3 in DNA: TGTGCCAGCAGCTCCTTTTTGGGGGGGAGCTCCTACAATGAGCAGTTCTTC. The chain couples TRBV7-2 to TRBJ2-1, with 7 nucleotides matching TRBD2. Germline CDR1 reads SGHTA; CDR2 reads FQGNSA. V lost 4 bases to trimming and J lost 0 bases; unmatched junction nucleotides: 9. CDR3 size: 17 residues. The whole variable domain, filled in from reference TRBV7-2 and TRBJ2-1, reads GAGVSQSPSNKVTEKGKDVELRCDPISGHTALYWYRQSLGQGLEFLIYFQGNSAPDKSGLPSDRFSAERTGGSVSTLTIQRTQQEDSAVYLCASSSFLGGSSYNEQFFGPGTRLTVL.

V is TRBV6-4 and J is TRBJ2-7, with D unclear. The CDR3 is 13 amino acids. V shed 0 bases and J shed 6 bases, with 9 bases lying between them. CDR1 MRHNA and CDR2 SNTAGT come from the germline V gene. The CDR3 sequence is CASSDSPAGEQYF. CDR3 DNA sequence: TGTGCCAGCAGTGACTCTCCTGCCGGCGAGCAGTACTTC.

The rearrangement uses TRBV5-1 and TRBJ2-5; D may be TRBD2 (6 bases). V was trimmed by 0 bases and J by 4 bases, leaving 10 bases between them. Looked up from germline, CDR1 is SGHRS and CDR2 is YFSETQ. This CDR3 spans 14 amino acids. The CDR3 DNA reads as TGCGCCAGCAGCTTGGTCGGGGGTAGAGAGACCCAGTACTTC. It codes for CASSLVGGRETQYF.

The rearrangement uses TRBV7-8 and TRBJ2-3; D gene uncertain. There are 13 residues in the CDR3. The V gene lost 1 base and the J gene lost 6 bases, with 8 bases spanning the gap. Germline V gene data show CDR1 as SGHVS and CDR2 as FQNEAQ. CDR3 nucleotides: TGTGCCAGCAGCTTAGTGTCCCGGGATACGCAGTATTTT. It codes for CASSLVSRDTQYF.

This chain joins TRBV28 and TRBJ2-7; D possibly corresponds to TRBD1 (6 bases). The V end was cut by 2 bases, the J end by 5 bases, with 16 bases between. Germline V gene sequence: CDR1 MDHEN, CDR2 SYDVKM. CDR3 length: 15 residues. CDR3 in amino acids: CASSLNPQGNDEQYF. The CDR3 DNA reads TGTGCCAGCAGTTTAAATCCCCAGGGGAACGACGAGCAGTACTTC.

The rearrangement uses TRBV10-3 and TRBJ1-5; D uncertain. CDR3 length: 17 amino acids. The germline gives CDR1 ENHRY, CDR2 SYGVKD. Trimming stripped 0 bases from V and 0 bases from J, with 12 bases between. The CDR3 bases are TGTGCCATCAGTGAGTCGCTAGGAACTGATAGCAATCAGCCCCAGCATTTT. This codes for CAISESLGTDSNQPQHF.

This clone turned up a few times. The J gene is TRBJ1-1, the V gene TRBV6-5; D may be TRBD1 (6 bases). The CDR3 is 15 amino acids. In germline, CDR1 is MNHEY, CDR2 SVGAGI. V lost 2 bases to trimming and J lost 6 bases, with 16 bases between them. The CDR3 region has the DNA TGTGCCAGCAGTTACGGCGGGGGCGGATCGTCTGAAGCTTTCTTT. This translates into CASSYGGGGSSEAFF.

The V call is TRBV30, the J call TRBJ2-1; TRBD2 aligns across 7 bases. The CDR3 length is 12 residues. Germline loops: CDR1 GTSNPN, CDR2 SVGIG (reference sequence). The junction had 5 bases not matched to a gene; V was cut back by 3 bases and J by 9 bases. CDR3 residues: CAWSRSGGEQFF. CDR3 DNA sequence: TGTGCCTGGAGCCGGTCGGGGGGTGAGCAGTTCTTC.

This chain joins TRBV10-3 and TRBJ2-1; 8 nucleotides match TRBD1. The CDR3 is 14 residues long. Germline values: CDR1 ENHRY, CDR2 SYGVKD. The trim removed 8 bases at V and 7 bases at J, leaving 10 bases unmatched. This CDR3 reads CAIGQGAGWNEQFF. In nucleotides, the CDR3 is TGTGCCATCGGGCAGGGGGCGGGATGGAATGAGCAGTTCTTC.

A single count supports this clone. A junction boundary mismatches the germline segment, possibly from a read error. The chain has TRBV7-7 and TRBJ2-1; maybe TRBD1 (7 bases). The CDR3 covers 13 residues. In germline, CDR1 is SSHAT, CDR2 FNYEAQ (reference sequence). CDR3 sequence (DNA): TGTGCTAGCAGCTCCGACAGGGAGGATGAGCAGTTCTTC. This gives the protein CASSSDREDEQFF.

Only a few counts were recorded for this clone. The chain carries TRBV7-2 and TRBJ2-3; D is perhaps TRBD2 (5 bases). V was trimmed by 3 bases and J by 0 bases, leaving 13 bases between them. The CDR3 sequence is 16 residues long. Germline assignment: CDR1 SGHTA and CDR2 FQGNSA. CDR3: CASSFPLAGSTDTQYF. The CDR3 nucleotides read TGTGCCAGCAGCTTCCCCCTAGCAGGTAGCACAGATACGCAGTATTTT.

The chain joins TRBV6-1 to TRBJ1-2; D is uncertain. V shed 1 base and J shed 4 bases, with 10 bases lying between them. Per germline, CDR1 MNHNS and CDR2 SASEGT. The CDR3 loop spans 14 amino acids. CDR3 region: CASSEGHASYGYTF. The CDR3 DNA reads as TGTGCCAGCAGTGAAGGGCACGCAAGCTATGGCTACACCTTC.

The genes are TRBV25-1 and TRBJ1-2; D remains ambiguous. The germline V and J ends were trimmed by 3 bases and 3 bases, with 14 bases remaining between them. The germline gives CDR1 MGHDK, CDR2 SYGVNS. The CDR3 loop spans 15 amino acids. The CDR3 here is CASSDPQAPHYGYTF. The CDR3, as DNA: TGTGCCAGCAGTGATCCCCAGGCCCCCCACTATGGCTACACCTTC.

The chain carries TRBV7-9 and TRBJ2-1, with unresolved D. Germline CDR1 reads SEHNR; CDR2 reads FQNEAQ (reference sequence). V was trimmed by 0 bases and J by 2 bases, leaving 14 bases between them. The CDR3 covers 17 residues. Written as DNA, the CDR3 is TGTGCCAGCAGCTTAGCCCGACCAGCGAGGACCTACAATGAGCAGTTCTTC. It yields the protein CASSLARPARTYNEQFF.

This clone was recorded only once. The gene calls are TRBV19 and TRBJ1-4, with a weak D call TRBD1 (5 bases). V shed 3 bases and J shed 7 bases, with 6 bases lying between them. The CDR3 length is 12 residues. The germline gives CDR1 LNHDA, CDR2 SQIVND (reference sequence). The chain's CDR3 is CASSIQGEKLFF. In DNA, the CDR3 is TGTGCCAGTAGTATCCAGGGTGAAAAACTGTTTTTT.

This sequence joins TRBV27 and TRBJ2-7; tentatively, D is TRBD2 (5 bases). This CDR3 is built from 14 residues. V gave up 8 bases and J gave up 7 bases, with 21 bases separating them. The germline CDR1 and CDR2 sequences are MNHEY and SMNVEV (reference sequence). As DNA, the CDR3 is TGTGCCAGCGGAGAGGGTGGATTCTCTAGGGAGCAGTACTTC. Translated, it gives CASGEGGFSREQYF.

CDR3: CASRTQGAAGELFF. Written as DNA, the CDR3 is TGTGCCAGCAGAACCCAGGGGGCTGCCGGGGAGCTGTTTTTT. The chain uses TRBV6-5 and TRBJ2-2; 8 bases line up with TRBD1. V was pared by 6 bases and J by 6 bases, with 6 bases of the junction left unmatched. Germline lookup yields CDR1 MNHEY and CDR2 SVGAGI. This CDR3 comprises 14 residues.